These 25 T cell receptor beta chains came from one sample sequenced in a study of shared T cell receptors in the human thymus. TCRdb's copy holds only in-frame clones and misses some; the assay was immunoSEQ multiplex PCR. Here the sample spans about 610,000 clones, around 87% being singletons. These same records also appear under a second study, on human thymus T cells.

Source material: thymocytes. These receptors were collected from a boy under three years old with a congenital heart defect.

The CDR3 nucleotides are TGTGCCAGCAGCCAGGAGGCCCTGGGCTACACCTTC. It encodes CASSQEALGYTF. This chain links TRBV14 with TRBJ1-2; no firm D call. V lost 3 bases and J 8 bases, leaving 10 bases between the germline ends. This CDR3 has 12 amino acids. Germline CDR1 reads SGHDN; CDR2 reads FVKESK.

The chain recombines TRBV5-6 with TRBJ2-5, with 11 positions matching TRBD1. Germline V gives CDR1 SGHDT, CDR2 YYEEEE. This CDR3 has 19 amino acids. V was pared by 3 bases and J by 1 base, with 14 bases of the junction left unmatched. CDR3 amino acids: CASSSGVVRTGGFQETQYF. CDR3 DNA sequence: TGTGCCAGCAGCTCGGGGGTGGTCCGGACAGGGGGCTTCCAAGAGACCCAGTACTTC.

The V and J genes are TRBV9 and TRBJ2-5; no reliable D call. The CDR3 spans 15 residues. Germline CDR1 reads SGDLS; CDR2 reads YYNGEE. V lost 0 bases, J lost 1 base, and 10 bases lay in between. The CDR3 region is CASSVDVGSQETQYF. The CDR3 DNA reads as TGTGCCAGCAGCGTAGATGTCGGGTCCCAAGAGACCCAGTACTTC. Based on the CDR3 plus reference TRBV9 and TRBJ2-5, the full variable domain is DSGVTQTPKHLITATGQRVTLRCSPRSGDLSVYWYQQSLDQGLQFLIQYYNGEERAKGNILERFSAQQFPDLHSELNLSSLELGDSALYFCASSVDVGSQETQYFGPGTRLLVL.

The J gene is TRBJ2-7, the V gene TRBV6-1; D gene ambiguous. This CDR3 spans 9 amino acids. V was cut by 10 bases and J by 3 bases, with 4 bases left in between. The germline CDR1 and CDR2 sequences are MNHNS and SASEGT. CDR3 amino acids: CATDYEQYF. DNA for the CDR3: TGTGCCACAGACTACGAGCAGTACTTC.

In DNA, the CDR3 is TGCAGCGTTGAAGGACTAGCGGGTTCCTTATACAATGAGCAGTTCTTC. Its translation is CSVEGLAGSLYNEQFF. This rearrangement joins TRBV29-1 to TRBJ2-1; 10 bases line up with TRBD2. Trimming cost V 1 base and J 4 bases; bases outside gene matches: 7. This CDR3 has 16 amino acids. Germline V gene lookup returns CDR1 SQVTM and CDR2 ANQGSEA.

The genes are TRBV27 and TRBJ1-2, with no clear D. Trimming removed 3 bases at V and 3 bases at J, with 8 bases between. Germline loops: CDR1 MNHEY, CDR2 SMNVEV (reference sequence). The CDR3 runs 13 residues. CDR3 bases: TGTGCCAGCAGTTTTGGAGTAGACTATGGCTACACCTTC. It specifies CASSFGVDYGYTF.

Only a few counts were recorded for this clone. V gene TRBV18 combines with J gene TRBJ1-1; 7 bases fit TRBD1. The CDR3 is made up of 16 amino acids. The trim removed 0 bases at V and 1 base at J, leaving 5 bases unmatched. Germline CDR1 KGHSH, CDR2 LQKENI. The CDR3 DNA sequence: TGTGCCAGCTCACCACCGAGGGGACAGACGAACACTGAAGCTTTCTTT. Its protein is CASSPPRGQTNTEAFF.

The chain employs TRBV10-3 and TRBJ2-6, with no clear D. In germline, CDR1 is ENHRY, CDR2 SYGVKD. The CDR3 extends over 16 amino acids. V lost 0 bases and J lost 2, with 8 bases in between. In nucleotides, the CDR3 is TGTGCCATCAGTGAGTCGACGAGGACTGGGGCCAACGTCCTGACTTTC. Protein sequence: CAISESTRTGANVLTF.

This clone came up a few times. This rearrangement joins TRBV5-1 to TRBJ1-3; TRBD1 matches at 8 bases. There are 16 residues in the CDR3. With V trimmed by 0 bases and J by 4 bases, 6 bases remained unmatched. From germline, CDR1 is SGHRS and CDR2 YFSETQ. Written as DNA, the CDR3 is TGCGCCAGCAGCTTGGTGGCCAGGGGGCTAGGAAACACCATATATTTT. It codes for CASSLVARGLGNTIYF.

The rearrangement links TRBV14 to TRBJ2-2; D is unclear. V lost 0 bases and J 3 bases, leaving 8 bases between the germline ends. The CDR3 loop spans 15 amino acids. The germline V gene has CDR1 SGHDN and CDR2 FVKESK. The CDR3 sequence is CASSQEGRHTGELFF. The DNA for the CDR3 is TGTGCCAGCAGCCAAGAGGGCAGACACACCGGGGAGCTGTTTTTT. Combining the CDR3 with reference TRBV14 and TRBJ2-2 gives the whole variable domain EAGVTQFPSHSVIEKGQTVTLRCDPISGHDNLYWYRRVMGKEIKFLLHFVKESKQDESGMPNNRFLAERTGGTYSTLKVQPAELEDSGVYFCASSQEGRHTGELFFGEGSRLTVL.

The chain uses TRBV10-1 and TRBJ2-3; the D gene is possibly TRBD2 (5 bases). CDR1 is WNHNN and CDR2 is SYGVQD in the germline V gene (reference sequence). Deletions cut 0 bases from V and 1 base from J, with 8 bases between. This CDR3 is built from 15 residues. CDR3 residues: CASSESERRTDTQYF. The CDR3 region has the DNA TGCGCCAGCAGTGAGTCGGAGCGGCGCACAGATACGCAGTATTTT.

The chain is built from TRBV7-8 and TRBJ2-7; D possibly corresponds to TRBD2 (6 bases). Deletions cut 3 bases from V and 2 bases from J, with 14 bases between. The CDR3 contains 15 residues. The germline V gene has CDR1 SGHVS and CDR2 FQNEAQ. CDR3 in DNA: TGTGCCAGCAGCTTTGCATTGGAGGGAGCCTACGAGCAGTACTTC. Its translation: CASSFALEGAYEQYF.

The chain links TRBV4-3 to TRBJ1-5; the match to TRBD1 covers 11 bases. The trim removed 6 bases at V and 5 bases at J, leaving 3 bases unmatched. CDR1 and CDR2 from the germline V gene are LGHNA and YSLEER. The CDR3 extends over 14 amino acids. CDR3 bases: TGCGCCAGCAGTCTGGACAGGGGGCATCAGCCCCAGCATTTT. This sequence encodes CASSLDRGHQPQHF.

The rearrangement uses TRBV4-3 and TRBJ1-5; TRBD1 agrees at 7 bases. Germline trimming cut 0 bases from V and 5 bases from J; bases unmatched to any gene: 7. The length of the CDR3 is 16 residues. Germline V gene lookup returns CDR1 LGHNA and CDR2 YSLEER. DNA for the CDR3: TGCGCCAGCAGCCAAGAAGTCAGGGGGGCATATCAGCCCCAGCATTTT. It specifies CASSQEVRGAYQPQHF.

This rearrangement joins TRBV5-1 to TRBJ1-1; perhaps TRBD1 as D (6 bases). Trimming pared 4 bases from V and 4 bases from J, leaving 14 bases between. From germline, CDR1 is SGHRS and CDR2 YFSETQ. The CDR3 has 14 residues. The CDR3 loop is CASSPRRGGTEAFF. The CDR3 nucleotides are TGCGCCAGCAGCCCCCGCAGGGGTGGCACTGAAGCTTTCTTT.

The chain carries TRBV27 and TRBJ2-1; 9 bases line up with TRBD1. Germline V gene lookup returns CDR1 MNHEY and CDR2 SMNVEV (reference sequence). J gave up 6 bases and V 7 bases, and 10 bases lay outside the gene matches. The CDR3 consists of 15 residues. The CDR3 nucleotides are TGTGCCAGCAAACGGGGACAGGGATGCGGCAATGAGCAGTTCTTC. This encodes CASKRGQGCGNEQFF.

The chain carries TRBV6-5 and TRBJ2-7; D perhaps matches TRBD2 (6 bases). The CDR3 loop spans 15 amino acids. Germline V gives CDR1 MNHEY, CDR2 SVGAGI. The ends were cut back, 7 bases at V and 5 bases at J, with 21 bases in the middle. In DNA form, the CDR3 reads TGTGCCAGCACCCCGGGTCGGGAGAGGCACGACGAGCAGTACTTC. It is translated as CASTPGRERHDEQYF.

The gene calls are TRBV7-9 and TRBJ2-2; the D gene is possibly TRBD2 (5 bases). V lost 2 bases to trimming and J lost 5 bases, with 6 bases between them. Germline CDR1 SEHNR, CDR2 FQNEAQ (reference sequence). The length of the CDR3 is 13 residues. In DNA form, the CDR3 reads TGTGCCAGCAGCTTACGGGGAACCGGGGAGCTGTTTTTT. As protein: CASSLRGTGELFF.

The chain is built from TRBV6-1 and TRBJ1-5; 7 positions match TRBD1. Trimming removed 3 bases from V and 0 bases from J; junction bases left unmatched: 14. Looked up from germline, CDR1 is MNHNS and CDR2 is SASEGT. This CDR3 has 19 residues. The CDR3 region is CASSEGDSQAFYSNQPQHF. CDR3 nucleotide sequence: TGTGCCAGCAGTGAGGGGGACAGCCAAGCCTTTTATAGCAATCAGCCCCAGCATTTT.

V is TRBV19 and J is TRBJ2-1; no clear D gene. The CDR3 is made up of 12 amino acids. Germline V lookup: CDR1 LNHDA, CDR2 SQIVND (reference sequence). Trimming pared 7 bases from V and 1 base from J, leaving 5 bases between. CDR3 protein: CASTGSYNEQFF. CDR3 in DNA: TGTGCCAGTACCGGGTCCTACAATGAGCAGTTCTTC. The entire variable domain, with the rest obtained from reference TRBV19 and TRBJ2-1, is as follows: DGGITQSPKYLFRKEGQNVTLSCEQNLNHDAMYWYRQDPGQGLRLIYYSQIVNDFQKGDIAEGYSVSREKKESFPLTVTSAQKNPTAFYLCASTGSYNEQFFGPGTRLTVL.

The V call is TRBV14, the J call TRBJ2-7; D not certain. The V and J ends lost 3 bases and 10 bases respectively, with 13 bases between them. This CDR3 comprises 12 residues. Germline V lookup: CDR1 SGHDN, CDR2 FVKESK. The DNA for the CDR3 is TGTGCCAGCAGCCACAGACTCCTTTTCCAGTACTTC. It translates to CASSHRLLFQYF.

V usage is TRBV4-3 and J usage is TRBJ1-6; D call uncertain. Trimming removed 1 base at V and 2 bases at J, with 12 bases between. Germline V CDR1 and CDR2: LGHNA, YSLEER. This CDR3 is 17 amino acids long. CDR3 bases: TGCGCCAGCAGCCAAGCCCCGGAGGGAACCTATAATTCACCCCTCCACTTT. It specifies CASSQAPEGTYNSPLHF.

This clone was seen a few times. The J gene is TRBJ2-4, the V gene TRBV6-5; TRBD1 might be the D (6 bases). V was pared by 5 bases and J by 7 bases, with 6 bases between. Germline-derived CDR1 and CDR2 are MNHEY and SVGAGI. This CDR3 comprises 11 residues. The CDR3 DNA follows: TGTGCCAGCAGTGACAGGAACATTCAGTACTTC. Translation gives CASSDRNIQYF.

The CDR3 DNA follows: TGCAGTGCAGCGACCGATCCCGAACAGTACTTC. It is translated as CSAATDPEQYF. V and J are TRBV20-1 and TRBJ2-7; D remains unclear. CDR1 is DFQATT, CDR2 SNEGSKA, per germline (reference sequence). The V and J ends lost 6 bases and 10 bases respectively, with 16 bases between them. The CDR3 extends over 11 amino acids.

This CDR3 reads CASSSTGESTDTQYF. In DNA, the CDR3 is TGTGCCAGCAGTTCTACAGGGGAAAGCACAGATACGCAGTATTTT. This sequence joins TRBV27 and TRBJ2-3; 7 bases are shared with TRBD1. V was pared by 4 bases and J by 0 bases, with 4 bases of the junction left unmatched. The CDR3 runs to 15 residues. Per germline, CDR1 MNHEY and CDR2 SMNVEV (reference sequence).